This T cell receptor (beta chain) was captured by sequencing in a study of CD8 T cells in ankylosing spondylitis. Whole-study findings and limits: In reactive arthritis synovial fluid and blood, some motif variants had been reported before. Characteristic of ankylosing spondylitis blood, it appeared, was a TCR beta motif comprising about 8 highly homologous variants. Clones linked to disease were reported to show significant enrichment in matched ankylosing spondylitis synovial fluid. Clones that were linked to disease were CD8+ and were relatively rare in peripheral blood.

Points on this clonotype: Its antigen is undetermined.

V lost 0 bases, J lost 4 bases, and 15 bases lay in between. This CDR3 contains 17 residues. Germline assignment: CDR1 MGHRA and CDR2 YSYEKL. Library preparation for TCR beta used quantitative 5'-RACE with molecular barcodes. TCRdb passed the 5' RACE reads through MiXCR, listing each CDR3 protein once. The sample contains roughly 450,000 distinct CDR3 sequences, roughly 26% of which appear only once. This TCR was recovered from a male donor with ankylosing spondylitis. The chain carries TRBV4-1 and TRBJ2-2, with D possibly being TRBD2 (6 bases). The sample taken for sequencing was blood, either unsorted or a sorted T cell fraction (not recorded which). Written as DNA, the CDR3 is TGCGCCAGCAGCCAAGATATGGGGGGATACGGCACCGGGGAGCTGTTTTTT. Amino acids: CASSQDMGGYGTGELFF.